The sequence of this T cell receptor (beta chain) was determined in a study of blood T cell repertoires in COVID-19. Study in general: The United States, Italy and Spain supplied acute and convalescent COVID-19 samples.

Germline lookup yields CDR1 LNHDA and CDR2 SQIVND (reference sequence). V lost 6 bases and J lost 6, with 15 bases in between. The CDR3 loop spans 14 amino acids. Source study methods: Reference gene primer amplification gave nucleated cell count estimates. The data were produced by immunoSEQ multiplex PCR, yet TCRdb's version contains in-frame clones alone and is incomplete. That table is the source of V, J and clone size, and D and trimming were worked out from the DNA. The sample includes a few hundred thousand clones, 90% of them seen just once. The study drew participants aged about 18 to 95 years from roughly 25 US areas. This clone has just a few counts.

This chain links TRBV19 with TRBJ1-5; D is possibly TRBD1 (5 bases). The sequencing sample was made of PBMCs or T cells enriched from blood (not recorded which). The TCR originated in a woman aged 18-29 years with acute COVID-19. The CDR3 nucleotides read TGTGCCAGTAGAACGACAGTCTCGGGTCAGCCCCAGCATTTT. Its translation: CASRTTVSGQPQHF.